This T cell receptor (beta chain) was obtained from a study of T-cell reconstitution after alpha-beta-depleted transplantation in children. V shed 5 bases, J shed 7 bases, and the junction held 12 bases outside the gene matches. The germline CDR1 and CDR2 sequences are SEHNR and FQNEAQ (reference sequence). The CDR3 length is 15 residues. The library targeted TCRbeta and was prepared with unique molecular identifiers. From the PCR reads, TCRdb called clonotypes with MiXCR, one entry per CDR3 protein. The sample comprises 200,000 to 300,000 distinct CDR3 sequences, more than 10% of which are singletons, and approximately 2.9% rests with the top ten.

The receptor was isolated from a human donor who donated a stem cell graft to a child with acute lymphoblastic leukemia. The source material was PBMCs from the stem cell graft donor, sampled from the stem cell graft. This chain connects TRBV7-9 to TRBJ1-1, with 8 bases identical to TRBD1. In DNA form, the CDR3 reads TGTGCCAGCAGCCCACTTGGACAGGGCCATCTTGAAGCTTTCTTT. Its translation is CASSPLGQGHLEAFF. Supplemented by reference TRBV7-9 and TRBJ1-1, the full variable domain reads DTGVSQNPRHKITKRGQNVTFRCDPISEHNRLYWYRQTLGQGPEFLTYFQNEAQLEKSRLLSDRFSAERPKGSFSTLEIQRTEQGDSAMYLCASSPLGQGHLEAFFGQGTRLTVV.